What follows describes a single TCR beta chain. The entry originates in a study of technical replicates of blood from a handful of donors. The CDR3 covers 16 residues. Germline values: CDR1 SGHRS, CDR2 YFSETQ. Trimming cost V 2 bases and J 4 bases; bases outside gene matches: 10. Only in-frame clones appear in the TCRdb table, and some are missing; sequencing was by immunoSEQ multiplex PCR. The data show 80,000 to 90,000 clones, roughly 94% seen once. The sequenced sample was T cells isolated from PBMCs. The source of this sequence is a human donor in good health. The rearrangement joins TRBV5-1 to TRBJ2-5, with 8 bases lining up with TRBD1. The DNA for the CDR3 is TGCGCCAGCAGCTTCCCTGCTGGACAGGGTCGAGAGACCCAGTACTTC. It encodes CASSFPAGQGRETQYF.